Presented here are 28 T cell receptor beta chains from one specimen sequenced in a study of shared T cell receptors in the human thymus. The method was immunoSEQ multiplex PCR; TCRdb's version includes in-frame clones alone and lacks a portion of them. The top ten clones hold roughly 0.02% of a sample with under 450,000 clones, just under 95% of them seen once. Material: thymocytes. These TCRs come from a human donor.

The chain is built from TRBV4-3 and TRBJ2-1; 9 positions match TRBD2. Germline values: CDR1 LGHNA, CDR2 YSLEER. With V trimmed by 6 bases and J by 0 bases, 3 bases remained unmatched. The CDR3 has 15 amino acids. In nucleotides, the CDR3 is TGCGCCAGCAGTCCTAGCGGGATCTCCTACAATGAGCAGTTCTTC. Amino acid sequence: CASSPSGISYNEQFF.

The sample holds a few counts of this clone. The V gene is TRBV7-9, the J gene TRBJ1-1; the match to TRBD1 covers 7 bases. With 6 bases clipped from V and 2 bases from J, the junction kept 9 bases outside the gene matches. The CDR3 covers 15 residues. Germline CDR1 and CDR2: SEHNR and FQNEAQ (reference sequence). The CDR3: CASRDTRGGNTEAFF. The CDR3 bases are TGTGCCAGCAGGGACACCAGGGGGGGCAACACTGAAGCTTTCTTT.

V usage is TRBV11-2 and J usage is TRBJ2-7, with no clear D. Per germline, CDR1 SGHAT and CDR2 FQNNGV. The CDR3 runs to 14 residues. Trimming stripped 6 bases from V and 2 bases from J, with 14 bases between. The CDR3 loop reads CASSRRPETYEQYF. In DNA form, the CDR3 reads TGTGCCAGCAGTCGGCGCCCGGAGACCTACGAGCAGTACTTC.

This clone appeared a single time. V usage is TRBV27 and J usage is TRBJ1-5; no clear D. V lost 8 bases, J lost 4 bases, and 18 bases lay in between. The CDR3 runs to 15 residues. The germline gives CDR1 MNHEY, CDR2 SMNVEV (reference sequence). The CDR3 spells CASSPSWLCNQPQHF. CDR3 coding DNA: TGTGCCAGCTCCCCATCCTGGCTATGTAATCAGCCCCAGCATTTT.

This clone was picked up a small number of times. Other nucleotide sequences from this sample produce the same CDR3. V is TRBV27 and J is TRBJ2-7, with 12 nucleotides matching TRBD2. The CDR3 totals 15 residues. Germline loops: CDR1 MNHEY, CDR2 SMNVEV (reference sequence). The ends lost 0 bases at V and 4 bases at J; junction bases unmatched: 1. The CDR3 nucleotides read TGTGCCAGCAGTTTATCCGGGACTAGCGGGTACGAGCAGTACTTC. Residues: CASSLSGTSGYEQYF.

This clone was found once. The V gene is TRBV6-6, the J gene TRBJ2-7, with D possibly being TRBD1 (5 bases). Per germline, CDR1 MNHNY and CDR2 SVGAGI (reference sequence). The CDR3 spans 16 residues. Trimming took off 0 bases at V and 0 bases at J, with 12 bases between the two ends. CDR3 loop: CASSYSTDIRSYEQYF. The DNA for the CDR3 is TGTGCCAGCAGTTACTCGACGGACATTCGCTCCTACGAGCAGTACTTC.

The chain is built from TRBV27 and TRBJ2-3; D ambiguous. This CDR3 is built from 14 residues. CDR1 is MNHEY and CDR2 is SMNVEV in the germline V gene (reference sequence). The V end was cut by 5 bases, the J end by 5 bases, with 14 bases between. The CDR3 DNA is TGTGCCAGCAGTCACCCCCCAAGGTTAGATACGCAGTATTTT. As protein: CASSHPPRLDTQYF.

The chain links TRBV19 to TRBJ1-2; D might be TRBD1 (5 bases). Between the trimmed V and J ends, which lost 3 bases and 7 bases, there was a span of 21 bases. The CDR3 runs to 16 residues. The germline V gene encodes CDR1 LNHDA and CDR2 SQIVND (reference sequence). The DNA for the CDR3 is TGTGCCAGTAGTATGATGGTACGGTTACAGGCGACTGGCTACACCTTC. This gives the protein CASSMMVRLQATGYTF.

This chain uses TRBV7-2 with TRBJ2-1; 12 bases agree with TRBD2. The CDR3 runs to 17 residues. Trimming cost V 5 bases and J 8 bases; bases outside gene matches: 13. Per the germline V gene, CDR1 is SGHTA and CDR2 is FQGNSA. CDR3 DNA sequence: TGTGCCAGCAGCCAGCTTTTCAGGCCTAGCGGGAGGGATGAGCAGTTCTTC. Its protein is CASSQLFRPSGRDEQFF.

This chain connects TRBV28 to TRBJ1-1; 10 bases line up with TRBD1. CDR1 is MDHEN and CDR2 is SYDVKM in the germline V gene. This CDR3 comprises 15 residues. With 6 bases clipped from V and 5 bases from J, the junction kept 9 bases outside the gene matches. The DNA of the CDR3 is TGTGCCAGCAGAACCTCGGGACAGGGGCAAACTGAAGCTTTCTTT. Amino acids: CASRTSGQGQTEAFF.

The chain uses TRBV6-4 and TRBJ1-5; D might be TRBD1 (6 bases). Germline CDR1 reads MRHNA; CDR2 reads SNTAGT. The CDR3 is made up of 20 amino acids. Trimming stripped 8 bases from V and 2 bases from J, with 31 bases between. The CDR3 bases are TGTGCCAGCGGCCCTATCCCGGGGGGGACACCGTTAAAGGGCAATCAGCCCCAGCATTTT. Translated: CASGPIPGGTPLKGNQPQHF.

This chain links TRBV27 with TRBJ2-2, with 7 positions matching TRBD1. The CDR3 is 14 residues long. The germline V gene encodes CDR1 MNHEY and CDR2 SMNVEV (reference sequence). J gave up 1 base and V 5 bases, and 1 base lay outside the gene matches. The CDR3 DNA reads as TGTGCCAGCAGTGGGACAGAGAACACCGGGGAGCTGTTTTTT. Translated, it gives CASSGTENTGELFF.

V usage is TRBV4-2 and J usage is TRBJ2-1; tentatively, D is TRBD2 (5 bases). Per germline, CDR1 LGHNA and CDR2 YNFKEQ. The CDR3 is 17 residues long. V was clipped by 0 bases and J by 8 bases, with 20 bases between them. The CDR3 loop reads CASSQDTPLRVRDEQFF. For the CDR3, the DNA is TGTGCCAGCAGCCAAGATACACCTCTGCGGGTAAGGGATGAGCAGTTCTTC.

This clone appeared once. This rearrangement joins TRBV20-1 to TRBJ2-1, with 9 bases lining up with TRBD2. The CDR3 totals 11 residues. Per the germline V gene, CDR1 is DFQATT and CDR2 is SNEGSKA (reference sequence). With V trimmed by 6 bases and J by 7 bases, 1 base remained unmatched. CDR3 sequence reads: CSALAGNEQFF. As DNA, the CDR3 is TGCAGTGCACTAGCGGGTAATGAGCAGTTCTTC.

This rearrangement joins TRBV7-9 to TRBJ2-7, with TRBD2 identical over 8 bases. The CDR3 has 18 amino acids. Per the germline V gene, CDR1 is SEHNR and CDR2 is FQNEAQ (reference sequence). The V and J ends lost 4 bases and 0 bases, in that order; junction bases with no gene match: 14. CDR3 loop: CASSSEREWGKNSYEQYF. In nucleotides, the CDR3 is TGTGCCAGCAGCTCGGAGCGGGAGTGGGGCAAGAACTCCTACGAGCAGTACTTC.

This chain links TRBV30 with TRBJ2-5; D is unclear. CDR1 is GTSNPN and CDR2 is SVGIG in the germline V gene (reference sequence). This CDR3 spans 18 amino acids. V was pared by 3 bases and J by 4 bases, with 27 bases between. DNA for the CDR3: TGTGCCTGGAGGACCCGGGCCAACACACTTTTCTGGGCAGAGACCCAGTACTTC. It is translated as CAWRTRANTLFWAETQYF.

The V call is TRBV18, the J call TRBJ2-1, with a weak D call TRBD2 (6 bases). The V end lost 2 bases, the J end lost 3 bases, and 11 bases lay between the germline ends. The CDR3 has 15 residues. The germline V gene encodes CDR1 KGHSH and CDR2 LQKENI. CDR3 nucleotide sequence: TGTGCCAGCTCACCAACCAGCGGGTACTACAATGAGCAGTTCTTC. This codes for CASSPTSGYYNEQFF.

This clone was recorded a few times. The genes are TRBV7-9 and TRBJ1-5, with a weak D call TRBD1 (5 bases). Germline V gene lookup returns CDR1 SEHNR and CDR2 FQNEAQ (reference sequence). The V and J ends lost 5 bases and 4 bases respectively, with 15 bases between them. CDR3 length equals 15 residues. CDR3 in DNA: TGTGCCAGCAGCCCGGGAGGGACCAGTAATCAGCCCCAGCATTTT. Its translation: CASSPGGTSNQPQHF.

The chain employs TRBV10-3 and TRBJ2-7; possible D gene TRBD1, 6 bases. Germline V gene lookup returns CDR1 ENHRY and CDR2 SYGVKD. The V end lost 6 bases, the J end lost 1 base, and 22 bases lay between the germline ends. The CDR3 has 17 amino acids. CDR3 bases: TGTGCCATCAGCTCACAGCCCGGGACACCTCAATCCTACGAGCAGTACTTC. It codes for CAISSQPGTPQSYEQYF.

The rearrangement links TRBV27 to TRBJ2-2, with D possibly TRBD1 on 5 matching bases. Trimming took off 2 bases at V and 0 bases at J, with 13 bases between the two ends. The germline CDR1 and CDR2 sequences are MNHEY and SMNVEV (reference sequence). The CDR3 covers 17 residues. CDR3 DNA: TGTGCCAGCAGTTTAAGGCCCGACAGCGCGAACACCGGGGAGCTGTTTTTT. It translates to CASSLRPDSANTGELFF.

The chain couples TRBV27 to TRBJ2-7; D is perhaps TRBD1 or TRBD2 (5 bases each). CDR1 and CDR2 (germline): MNHEY, SMNVEV (reference sequence). This CDR3 spans 17 amino acids. Deletions cut 1 base from V and 7 bases from J, with 23 bases between. The CDR3 DNA is TGTGCCAGCAGTTTATGGGGACGGGGCGGTGTAGTGAGGGAGCAGTACTTC. It codes for CASSLWGRGGVVREQYF.

The sample holds one count of this clone. The V call is TRBV4-1, the J call TRBJ2-7; TRBD1 matches at 8 bases. V lost 3 bases to trimming and J lost 5 bases; unmatched junction nucleotides: 12. The CDR3 covers 16 residues. Looked up from germline, CDR1 is MGHRA and CDR2 is YSYEKL. The CDR3 DNA sequence: TGCGCCAGCAGCCACCTTTTAAGACAGGGGAGGAACGAGCAGTACTTC. Protein product: CASSHLLRQGRNEQYF.

The V call is TRBV2, the J call TRBJ2-3, with D perhaps matching TRBD1 (5 bases). This CDR3 is 16 amino acids long. Germline lookup yields CDR1 SNHLY and CDR2 FYNNEI. V shed 4 bases and J shed 3 bases, with 17 bases lying between them. CDR3 residues: CASSVSGQDSTDTQYF. The DNA of the CDR3 is TGTGCCAGCAGTGTGTCTGGACAAGATAGTACAGATACGCAGTATTTT. Full variable domain (outside the CDR3, taken from reference TRBV2 and TRBJ2-3): EPEVTQTPSHQVTQMGQEVILRCVPISNHLYFYWYRQILGQKVEFLVSFYNNEISEKSEIFDDQFSVERPDGSNFTLKIRSTKLEDSAMYFCASSVSGQDSTDTQYFGPGTRLTVL.

The rearrangement joins TRBV11-3 to TRBJ2-2; 7 bases agree with TRBD2. Germline CDR1 and CDR2: SGHNT and YENEEA. The CDR3 contains 16 residues. V lost 3 bases, J lost 7 bases, and 11 bases stayed unmatched. CDR3 sequence reads: CASSFSVGREGGELFF. DNA of the CDR3: TGTGCCAGCAGCTTTAGTGTCGGCAGGGAGGGCGGGGAGCTGTTTTTT.

V gene TRBV2 combines with J gene TRBJ2-5, with 7 bases fitting TRBD2. J gave up 3 bases and V 3 bases, and 13 bases lay outside the gene matches. This CDR3 has 17 residues. The germline V gene encodes CDR1 SNHLY and CDR2 FYNNEI. The CDR3 reads CASSEGGSPGTKETQYF. Here the CDR3 DNA reads TGTGCCAGCAGTGAGGGCGGGAGTCCGGGTACAAAAGAGACCCAGTACTTC.

The table lists this clone with a count of one. V usage is TRBV28 and J usage is TRBJ2-7, with 10 bases aligning to TRBD1. The CDR3 sequence is 18 residues long. J was trimmed by 1 base and V by 0 bases; bases with no gene match: 9. Germline-derived CDR1 and CDR2 are MDHEN and SYDVKM. CDR3 sequence reads: CASSLWRGRGQGSYEQYF. The DNA of the CDR3 is TGTGCCAGCAGTTTATGGAGGGGCCGGGGACAGGGGTCCTACGAGCAGTACTTC. The full variable domain, in which reference TRBV28 and TRBJ2-7 provide the parts outside the CDR3, is DVKVTQSSRYLVKRTGEKVFLECVQDMDHENMFWYRQDPGLGLRLIYFSYDVKMKEKGDIPEGYSVSREKKERFSLILESASTNQTSMYLCASSLWRGRGQGSYEQYFGPGTRLTVT.

The rearrangement joins TRBV27 to TRBJ2-7; TRBD1 aligns across 8 bases. Germline assignment: CDR1 MNHEY and CDR2 SMNVEV (reference sequence). V lost 6 bases to trimming and J lost 1 base; unmatched junction nucleotides: 8. The CDR3 sequence is 15 residues long. CDR3 amino acids: CASSPGQGKSYEQYF. The CDR3 DNA sequence: TGTGCCAGCAGCCCCGGACAGGGAAAATCCTACGAGCAGTACTTC.

The chain is built from TRBV11-2 and TRBJ2-1, with a weak D call TRBD1 (7 bases). V dropped 5 bases and J dropped 8 bases, with 16 bases sitting between them. Germline V gene sequence: CDR1 SGHAT, CDR2 FQNNGV. CDR3 length: 14 residues. CDR3 sequence (DNA): TGTGCCAGCAGCCCCATCACAGGGGAGGATGAGCAGTTCTTC. Its translation is CASSPITGEDEQFF. The full variable domain, its missing parts supplied by reference TRBV11-2 and TRBJ2-1, is EAGVAQSPRYKIIEKRQSVAFWCNPISGHATLYWYQQILGQGPKLLIQFQNNGVVDDSQLPKDRFSAERLKGVDSTLKIQPAKLEDSAVYLCASSPITGEDEQFFGPGTRLTVL.